Presented here are 21 T cell receptor beta chains from one specimen sequenced in a study of shared clonotypes between healthy human individuals. Data came from immunoSEQ multiplex PCR; TCRdb stores just in-frame clones and leaves some out. This sample has over 2 million clones, with approximately 90% found just once. Sequencing was done on a sample of naive CD4+ T cells from PBMCs. Noted subset: CD45RA+ positively selected. These receptors were collected from a man younger than 35 in good health. Some clones in this sample may be carry-over from other donors' samples.

The chain couples TRBV27 to TRBJ2-3, with 12 positions matching TRBD1. Looked up from germline, CDR1 is MNHEY and CDR2 is SMNVEV (reference sequence). The length of the CDR3 is 16 residues. Trimming removed 4 bases from V and 4 bases from J; junction bases left unmatched: 6. CDR3 in amino acids: CASSSWRDRGPDTQYF. The CDR3 DNA sequence: TGTGCCAGCAGTTCTTGGCGGGACAGGGGGCCAGATACGCAGTATTTT.

This sequence joins TRBV30 and TRBJ2-3; TRBD1 aligns across 11 bases. Unmatched junction bases numbered 5, after V lost 4 bases and J lost 2 bases. The CDR3 runs 15 residues. Germline lookup yields CDR1 GTSNPN and CDR2 SVGIG (reference sequence). Here the CDR3 reads CAWTRDRGVTDTQYF. Here the CDR3 DNA reads TGTGCCTGGACCCGGGACAGGGGGGTCACAGATACGCAGTATTTT.

The chain has TRBV19 and TRBJ2-1; tentatively, D is TRBD1 (6 bases). V was cut by 4 bases and J by 2 bases, with 15 bases left in between. CDR3 length equals 16 residues. Germline assignment: CDR1 LNHDA and CDR2 SQIVND (reference sequence). CDR3 sequence (DNA): TGTGCCAGTAGTACCAATAACAGGGACCCCTACAATGAGCAGTTCTTC. Residues: CASSTNNRDPYNEQFF.

The J gene is TRBJ1-1, the V gene TRBV7-3; D uncertain. CDR1 and CDR2 (germline): SGHTA, FQGTGA. The length of the CDR3 is 14 residues. V shed 1 base and J shed 1 base, with 7 bases lying between them. The CDR3 DNA reads TGTGCCAGCAGCTTAAGCGGCCCGAACACTGAAGCTTTCTTT. Amino acids: CASSLSGPNTEAFF.

The chain has TRBV28 and TRBJ2-1, with 9 bases identical to TRBD1. The CDR3 is 18 amino acids. V lost 4 bases to trimming and J lost 9 bases; unmatched junction nucleotides: 19. Germline V gene data show CDR1 as MDHEN and CDR2 as SYDVKM. The chain's CDR3 is CASSSSGTGIGAWGEQFF. CDR3 nucleotide sequence: TGTGCCAGCAGTTCCTCCGGGACAGGGATTGGGGCGTGGGGTGAGCAGTTCTTC.

The rearrangement joins TRBV5-4 to TRBJ1-3; D is perhaps TRBD1 (5 bases). V dropped 1 base and J dropped 1 base, with 6 bases sitting between them. Germline V gene lookup returns CDR1 SGHNT and CDR2 YYREEE (reference sequence). The CDR3 contains 14 residues. CDR3 DNA sequence: TGTGCCAGCAGCTTGTGGGGGTCTGGAAACACCATATATTTT. This translates into CASSLWGSGNTIYF.

The chain is built from TRBV10-3 and TRBJ2-3; TRBD1 agrees at 8 bases. The CDR3 contains 17 residues. Germline CDR1 reads ENHRY; CDR2 reads SYGVKD. V trimming: 2 bases; J trimming: 2 bases; junction bases outside the gene matches: 9. The CDR3 loop is CAISEPGTGGNTDTQYF. CDR3 in DNA: TGTGCCATCAGTGAGCCCGGGACAGGAGGAAACACAGATACGCAGTATTTT.

DNA for the CDR3: TGTGCCAGTAGTCTATCTTACAGAGCCTCTGGAAACACCATATATTTT. Residues: CASSLSYRASGNTIYF. The chain uses TRBV19 and TRBJ1-3; D remains unclear. Germline V lookup: CDR1 LNHDA, CDR2 SQIVND (reference sequence). The CDR3 is made up of 16 amino acids. Trimming left V 5 bases short and J 0 bases short, with 14 bases between.

CDR3 sequence reads: CASSQDTTYQPQHF. CDR3 bases: TGTGCCAGCAGCCAGGACACAACTTATCAGCCCCAGCATTTT. The chain carries TRBV7-2 and TRBJ1-5, with D perhaps matching TRBD1 (5 bases). Per the germline V gene, CDR1 is SGHTA and CDR2 is FQGNSA. Trimming pared 5 bases from V and 5 bases from J, leaving 13 bases between. This CDR3 is built from 14 residues.

The gene calls are TRBV9 and TRBJ2-1; D gene unclear. The CDR3 spans 15 residues. Germline V lookup: CDR1 SGDLS, CDR2 YYNGEE. Trimming cost V 0 bases and J 0 bases, with 7 bases left between them. The CDR3 reads CASSVDSPSYNEQFF. The CDR3 DNA sequence: TGTGCCAGCAGCGTAGATAGTCCCTCCTACAATGAGCAGTTCTTC.

The chain carries TRBV10-3 and TRBJ1-2; 9 bases line up with TRBD1. V shed 6 bases, J shed 6 bases, and the junction held 2 bases outside the gene matches. CDR1 is ENHRY, CDR2 SYGVKD, per germline. The CDR3 extends over 12 amino acids. In DNA form, the CDR3 reads TGTGCCATCAGGGACAGGGGTGATGGCTACACCTTC. Translated: CAIRDRGDGYTF.

The V gene is TRBV28, the J gene TRBJ1-5; no clear D. CDR3 length: 13 residues. V lost 5 bases, J lost 4 bases, and 9 bases lay in between. CDR1 MDHEN and CDR2 SYDVKM come from the germline V gene. Here the CDR3 reads CASSPRPNQPQHF. The CDR3 bases are TGTGCCAGCAGTCCCAGGCCGAATCAGCCCCAGCATTTT. Filled out from reference TRBV28 and TRBJ1-5, the complete variable domain reads DVKVTQSSRYLVKRTGEKVFLECVQDMDHENMFWYRQDPGLGLRLIYFSYDVKMKEKGDIPEGYSVSREKKERFSLILESASTNQTSMYLCASSPRPNQPQHFGDGTRLSIL.

Regarding this clone: A junction boundary mismatches the germline segment, possibly from a read error. The CDR3 sequence: CASSLISGYDEQFF. CDR3 bases: TGTGCCAGCAGCTTAATTTCCGGCTACGATGAGCAGTTCTTC. This chain links TRBV7-3 with TRBJ2-1; the D is unclear. Per germline, CDR1 SGHTA and CDR2 FQGTGA. The CDR3 totals 14 residues.

The rearrangement joins TRBV30 to TRBJ2-4; D is undetermined. Germline V gene data show CDR1 as GTSNPN and CDR2 as SVGIG (reference sequence). Between the trimmed V and J ends, which lost 6 bases and 4 bases, there was a span of 16 bases. This CDR3 contains 14 residues. The CDR3, as DNA: TGTGCCTGCGTTGCGGCAGAAGCTAAAAACATTCAGTACTTC. Encoded protein: CACVAAEAKNIQYF.

CDR3 bases: TGTGCCAGCAGCGGCACGGGTATTGCCTATGGCTACACCTTC. It codes for CASSGTGIAYGYTF. The chain is built from TRBV7-8 and TRBJ1-2; unclear D gene. This CDR3 has 14 residues. V was trimmed by 5 bases and J by 4 bases, leaving 14 bases between them. Looked up from germline, CDR1 is SGHVS and CDR2 is FQNEAQ.

This chain links TRBV4-1 with TRBJ2-3; 14 bases are shared with TRBD2. Trimming at V came to 1 base and at J to 4 bases, leaving 1 base not matched to a gene. Germline values: CDR1 MGHRA, CDR2 YSYEKL. The CDR3 totals 16 residues. The CDR3 loop is CASSQGLAGGPDTQYF. DNA for the CDR3: TGCGCCAGCAGCCAAGGACTAGCGGGAGGGCCAGATACGCAGTATTTT.

The genes are TRBV7-9 and TRBJ1-1, with D tentatively TRBD1 (5 bases). V was pared by 6 bases and J by 1 base, with 18 bases between. Germline V CDR1 and CDR2: SEHNR, FQNEAQ (reference sequence). The CDR3 loop spans 16 amino acids. CDR3 region: CASSRSYGHQNTEAFF. Written as DNA, the CDR3 is TGTGCCAGCAGTCGGTCTTATGGACATCAGAACACTGAAGCTTTCTTT.

The gene calls are TRBV2 and TRBJ2-5; tentatively, D is TRBD1 or TRBD2 (5 bases each). Between the trimmed V and J ends, which lost 7 bases and 5 bases, there was a span of 14 bases. In germline, CDR1 is SNHLY, CDR2 FYNNEI. CDR3 size: 13 residues. CDR3 protein: CASTGRLRETQYF. CDR3 sequence (DNA): TGTGCCAGCACGGGACGGTTGAGGGAGACCCAGTACTTC.

J is TRBJ1-2 and V is TRBV7-8; TRBD1 is a possible D gene (6 bases). Between the trimmed V and J ends, which lost 6 bases and 0 bases, there was a span of 11 bases. This CDR3 has 14 amino acids. Germline loops: CDR1 SGHVS, CDR2 FQNEAQ. In DNA form, the CDR3 reads TGTGCCAGCAGGCAAGAGGGGGCTAACTATGGCTACACCTTC. Translating it yields CASRQEGANYGYTF.

This chain joins TRBV6-1 and TRBJ1-5, with 9 bases identical to TRBD1. With 6 bases clipped from V and 6 bases from J, the junction kept 9 bases outside the gene matches. The CDR3 covers 15 residues. Looked up from germline, CDR1 is MNHNS and CDR2 is SASEGT. The CDR3 is CASSRTGALGQPQHF. For the CDR3, the DNA is TGTGCCAGCAGCCGGACAGGGGCGCTAGGTCAGCCCCAGCATTTT.

Concerning this clone: The same CDR3 is also encoded by other DNA sequences in this sample. The V and J genes are TRBV7-9 and TRBJ1-6; D is unclear. The germline CDR1 and CDR2 sequences are SEHNR and FQNEAQ (reference sequence). The V gene lost 4 bases and the J gene lost 6 bases, with 7 bases spanning the gap. This CDR3 comprises 13 residues. The CDR3 sequence is CASSSSSNSPLHF. For the CDR3, the DNA is TGTGCCAGCAGCTCGAGCTCTAATTCACCCCTCCACTTT.